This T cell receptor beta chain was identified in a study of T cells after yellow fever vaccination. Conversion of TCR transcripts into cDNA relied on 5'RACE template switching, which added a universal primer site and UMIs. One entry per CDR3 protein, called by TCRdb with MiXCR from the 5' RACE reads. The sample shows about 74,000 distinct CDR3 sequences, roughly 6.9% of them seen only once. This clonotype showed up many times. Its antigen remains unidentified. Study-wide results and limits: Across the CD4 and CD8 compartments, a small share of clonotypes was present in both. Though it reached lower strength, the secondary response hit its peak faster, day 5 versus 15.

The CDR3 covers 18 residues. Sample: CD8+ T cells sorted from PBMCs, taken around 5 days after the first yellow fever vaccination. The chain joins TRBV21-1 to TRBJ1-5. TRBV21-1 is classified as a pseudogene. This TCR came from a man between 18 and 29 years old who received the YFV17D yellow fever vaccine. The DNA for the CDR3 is TGTGCCAGCAGCAAAGTGAGTATATTCGAACCTGGCAATCAGCCCCAGCATTTT. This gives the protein CASSKVSIFEPGNQPQHF.